Given below is one T cell receptor beta chain in context. This specimen belongs to a study of shared clonotypes between healthy human individuals. Study-level information: In total, the donors were two women and a few men aged 18 to 49.

Donors comprised only Caucasian adults living in Nashville, Tennessee. Germline CDR1 SGHTA, CDR2 FQGNSA. V was trimmed by 4 bases and J by 5 bases, leaving 12 bases between them. The CDR3 loop spans 13 amino acids. The authors' processing: Junction-only sequences produced by ImmunoSEQ had no quality scores, so filtering differed. Produced via immunoSEQ multiplex PCR; TCRdb's table is partial and in-frame only. That table gives V, J and clone size, and the DNA gave D and trimming. The sample yields nearly 500,000 clones, 76% seen once. Sequenced: PBMCs. The V gene is TRBV7-2, the J gene TRBJ2-7; unclear D gene. The origin of this receptor is a woman between 35 and 50 years old in good health. Some clones in this sample may be carry-over from other donors' samples. The CDR3 nucleotides read TGTGCCAGCAGCTCAGTAGCATCAAACGAGCAGTACTTC. It translates to CASSSVASNEQYF.